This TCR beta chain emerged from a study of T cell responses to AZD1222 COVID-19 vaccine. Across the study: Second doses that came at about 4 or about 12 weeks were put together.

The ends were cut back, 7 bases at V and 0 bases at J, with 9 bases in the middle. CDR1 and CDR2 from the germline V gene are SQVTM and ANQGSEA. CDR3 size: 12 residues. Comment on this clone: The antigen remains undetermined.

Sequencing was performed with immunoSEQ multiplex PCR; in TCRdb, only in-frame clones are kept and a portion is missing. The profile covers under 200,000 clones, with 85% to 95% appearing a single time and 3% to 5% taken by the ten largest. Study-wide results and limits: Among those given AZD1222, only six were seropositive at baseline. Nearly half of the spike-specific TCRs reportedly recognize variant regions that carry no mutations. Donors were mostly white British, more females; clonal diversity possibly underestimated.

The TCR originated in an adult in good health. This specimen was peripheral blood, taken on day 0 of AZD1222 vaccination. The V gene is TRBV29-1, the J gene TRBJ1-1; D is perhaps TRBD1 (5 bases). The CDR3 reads CSGQQVNTEAFF. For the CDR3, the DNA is TGCAGCGGACAACAGGTGAACACTGAAGCTTTCTTT.